The 22 T cell receptor beta chains listed next were all sequenced from one sample in a study of metastatic and nonmetastatic thyroid tumors. Treatment of any kind had been given to no patient before thyroid surgery. With MiXCR, TCRdb called clones anew from the PCR reads. The sample contains over 3,000 clones, roughly two fifths of which appear only once. The material sequenced was tumor tissue. These receptor sequences come from a male donor with papillary thyroid cancer or a benign thyroid nodule (not recorded which). Some clones in this sample may be carry-over from other donors' samples.

Only a few counts were recorded for this clone. The CDR3 region is CASSHKLGAQPQHF. The DNA for the CDR3 is TGTGCCAGCAGCCATAAATTAGGGGCCCAGCCCCAGCATTTT. The chain is built from TRBV12-3 or TRBV12-4 and TRBJ1-5, with D possibly matching TRBD1 (5 bases). V was pared by 6 bases and J by 7 bases, with 16 bases between. The CDR3 covers 14 residues.

This clone is labeled large. The chain joins TRBV5-6 to TRBJ1-1; the match to TRBD1 covers 7 bases. The CDR3 covers 16 residues. J was trimmed by 1 base and V by 3 bases; bases with no gene match: 9. Germline V lookup: CDR1 SGHDT, CDR2 YYEEEE. DNA for the CDR3: TGTGCCAGCAGCTCCGGACAGGAGGTCTGGAACACTGAAGCTTTCTTT. It specifies CASSSGQEVWNTEAFF.

The chain couples TRBV27 to TRBJ2-3; D is possibly TRBD2 (5 bases). Per the germline V gene, CDR1 is MNHEY and CDR2 is SMNVEV (reference sequence). V lost 3 bases, J lost 1 base, and 14 bases lay in between. This CDR3 is built from 16 residues. The CDR3, as DNA: TGTGCCAGCAGTTTGAGATCTAGCTTCGGCACAGATACGCAGTATTTT. It translates to CASSLRSSFGTDTQYF.

This chain uses TRBV6-2 or TRBV6-3 with TRBJ2-3, with D perhaps matching TRBD1 (6 bases). Deletions cut 5 bases from V and 1 base from J, with 7 bases between. Germline CDR1 MNHEY, CDR2 SVGEGT. The CDR3 loop spans 13 amino acids. The CDR3 here is CASSRQGTDTQYF. DNA for the CDR3: TGTGCCAGCAGTCGACAGGGCACAGATACGCAGTATTTT.

The table lists this clone with many counts. Distinct nucleotide sequences in the sample also encode this CDR3. The chain has TRBV6-2 or TRBV6-3 and TRBJ2-1; D is uncertain. Trimming removed 0 bases from V and 5 bases from J, with 8 bases in between. This CDR3 has 14 residues. CDR1 and CDR2 from the germline V gene are MNHEY and SVGEGT. This chain's CDR3 is CASSYSGTNNEQFF. In DNA form, the CDR3 reads TGTGCCAGCAGTTACTCAGGTACTAACAATGAGCAGTTCTTC.

This clone was counted a few times. The chain employs TRBV6-1 and TRBJ2-1; TRBD2 matches 9 bases. Germline V gene sequence: CDR1 MNHNS, CDR2 SASEGT. With 5 bases clipped from V and 6 bases from J, the junction kept 8 bases outside the gene matches. The CDR3 runs 15 residues. As DNA, the CDR3 is TGTGCCAGCAGTTCCGGGACTAGCATAAGCAATGAGCAGTTCTTC. Translation: CASSSGTSISNEQFF.

This chain joins TRBV5-6 and TRBJ2-1; possibly TRBD1 for D (6 bases). Trimming took 3 bases from V and 8 from J, leaving 12 bases between them. Germline CDR1 SGHDT, CDR2 YYEEEE. This CDR3 has 13 amino acids. CDR3: CASSSGTRDEQFF. In DNA form, the CDR3 reads TGTGCCAGCAGCTCCGGGACACGCGATGAGCAGTTCTTC.

V gene TRBV12-3 or TRBV12-4 combines with J gene TRBJ1-1; no definite D call. The V end was cut by 3 bases, the J end by 1 base, with 9 bases between. The CDR3 has 14 residues. CDR3 nucleotides: TGTGCCAGCAGTTTGGTTGGGCGGAACACTGAAGCTTTCTTT. This gives the protein CASSLVGRNTEAFF.

This clone was counted between two and nine times. The V gene is TRBV6-4, the J gene TRBJ2-1; no clear D. This CDR3 comprises 13 residues. Germline assignment: CDR1 MRHNA and CDR2 SNTAGT. V was cut by 8 bases and J by 0 bases, with 8 bases left in between. CDR3 amino acids: CASALSSYNEQFF. DNA for the CDR3: TGTGCCAGCGCCCTAAGCTCCTACAATGAGCAGTTCTTC.

This clone is judged large. J is TRBJ1-1 and V is TRBV6-2 or TRBV6-3; tentatively, D is TRBD1 (5 bases). Germline-derived CDR1 and CDR2 are MNHEY and SVGEGT. This CDR3 is 15 amino acids long. Trimming shortened V by 4 bases and J by 0 bases, and 12 bases separated the two germline ends. CDR3 sequence (DNA): TGTGCCAGCAGTTGGCCCAGGGATGTGAACACTGAAGCTTTCTTT. The encoded protein is CASSWPRDVNTEAFF.

CDR3 sequence (DNA): TGTGCCAGCAGCCTCGTCTCTAGCGGGAACGAGCAGTACTTC. Protein: CASSLVSSGNEQYF. V is TRBV27 and J is TRBJ2-7, with 9 bases matching TRBD2. The CDR3 contains 14 residues. Germline V gives CDR1 MNHEY, CDR2 SMNVEV (reference sequence). With 6 bases clipped from V and 5 bases from J, the junction kept 8 bases outside the gene matches.

This rearrangement joins TRBV6-4 to TRBJ2-7; no firm D call. V was cut by 6 bases and J by 5 bases, with 14 bases left in between. From germline, CDR1 is MRHNA and CDR2 SNTAGT. The CDR3 has 13 amino acids. The CDR3 DNA follows: TGTGCCAGCAGCAAAGGTCCAGAACACGAGCAGTACTTC. Encoded protein: CASSKGPEHEQYF.

The J gene is TRBJ1-6, the V gene TRBV27, with unresolved D. The V gene lost 3 bases and the J gene lost 14 bases, with 14 bases spanning the gap. This CDR3 has 13 amino acids. Germline V CDR1 and CDR2: MNHEY, SMNVEV (reference sequence). CDR3 sequence reads: CASSFLLGSTLHF. Written as DNA, the CDR3 is TGTGCCAGCAGTTTTTTATTGGGCTCTACCCTCCACTTT.

The chain is built from TRBV6-1 and TRBJ2-1; weak D call: TRBD2 (5 bases). The CDR3 has 19 residues. The germline V gene has CDR1 MNHNS and CDR2 SASEGT. The V and J ends lost 0 bases and 0 bases respectively, with 18 bases between them. The CDR3 loop is CASSEAPPAFRDSYNEQFF. CDR3 sequence (DNA): TGTGCCAGCAGTGAAGCGCCCCCCGCCTTCCGGGACTCCTACAATGAGCAGTTCTTC.

This clone was seen more than once but under ten times. This chain uses TRBV6-1 with TRBJ2-7, with a possible D match to TRBD2 (6 bases). Trimming stripped 2 bases from V and 3 bases from J, with 8 bases between. In germline, CDR1 is MNHNS, CDR2 SASEGT. The CDR3 length is 13 residues. The CDR3 nucleotides are TGTGCCAGCAGTGAACTAGCGAACTACGAGCAGTACTTC. It is translated as CASSELANYEQYF.

In this sample, this clone turned up a few times. V gene TRBV6-2 or TRBV6-3 combines with J gene TRBJ2-1; 8 bases match TRBD2. The CDR3 spans 15 residues. CDR1 and CDR2 from the germline V gene are MNHEY and SVGEGT. The V and J ends lost 4 bases and 8 bases, in that order; junction bases with no gene match: 10. CDR3 sequence (DNA): TGTGCCAGCAGTTCCCCCGGGACTAGGATGGATGAGCAGTTCTTC. This sequence encodes CASSSPGTRMDEQFF.

This clone was counted only a few times. At one boundary the junction diverges from the germline segment, which might be a read error. J is TRBJ2-5 and V is TRBV27, with 9 bases that match TRBD1. The CDR3 has 16 residues. Germline assignment: CDR1 MNHEY and CDR2 SMNVEV (reference sequence). In DNA, the CDR3 is TGTGCCAGCAGTTTACGACCAGGACAGGGGAAAGAAACCCAGTACTTC. This codes for CASSLRPGQGKETQYF.

This clone was seen a few times. The genes are TRBV10-3 and TRBJ1-3; TRBD1 matches 8 bases. After removal of 11 bases from V and 0 bases from J, the junction contained 6 bases not matched to a gene. The germline V gene has CDR1 ENHRY and CDR2 SYGVKD. The CDR3 extends over 14 amino acids. CDR3 DNA sequence: TGTGCCGACCGGGACAGGAGCTCTGGAAACACCATATATTTT. This encodes CADRDRSSGNTIYF.

The V and J genes are TRBV18 and TRBJ2-6; no clear D gene. The germline V gene encodes CDR1 KGHSH and CDR2 LQKENI. V was clipped by 2 bases and J by 0 bases, with 2 bases between them. The CDR3 loop spans 14 amino acids. The CDR3 region has the DNA TGTGCCAGCTCACCATACTCTGGGGCCAACGTCCTGACTTTC. Its protein product is CASSPYSGANVLTF.

This clone has a handful of counts. The chain uses TRBV27 and TRBJ2-2; 9 positions match TRBD1. The V gene's germline CDR1 is MNHEY and CDR2 SMNVEV (reference sequence). V lost 3 bases and J lost 3; bases outside the gene matches: 5. This CDR3 spans 16 amino acids. CDR3 sequence reads: CASSFGTGLYTGELFF. The CDR3 region has the DNA TGTGCCAGCAGTTTTGGGACAGGGTTGTACACCGGGGAGCTGTTTTTT.

In DNA, the CDR3 is TGCGCCAGCAGCCAAGGTCAGATTAGCTACGAGCAGTACTTC. It is translated as CASSQGQISYEQYF. The genes are TRBV4-1 and TRBJ2-7; the D is unclear. Trimming stripped 1 base from V and 3 bases from J, with 10 bases between. This CDR3 comprises 14 residues. Germline CDR1 and CDR2: MGHRA and YSYEKL.

The V gene is TRBV6-1, the J gene TRBJ2-2; the D gene is possibly TRBD1 (7 bases). The CDR3 length is 15 residues. V was trimmed by 3 bases and J by 7 bases, leaving 15 bases between them. CDR1 is MNHNS and CDR2 is SASEGT in the germline V gene. The CDR3 nucleotides read TGTGCCAGCAGTGAGGTTTCAGGGGGGATCGGGGAGCTGTTTTTT. It specifies CASSEVSGGIGELFF.